The T cell receptor (beta chain) described here comes from a study of blood T cells in healthy people across ages. Study summary: Using template switching, researchers captured about one barcoded beta molecule for each two T cells. Regarding the study as a whole: Older age went with lower TCR beta diversity per million T cells, in a roughly linear way.

Trimming left V 5 bases short and J 4 bases short, with 12 bases between. This CDR3 is 14 amino acids long. Germline V CDR1 and CDR2: MNHEY, SMNVEV (reference sequence). A sample-barcoded 5' primer and a J-beta primer mix were used in a second PCR of roughly 6 to 11 cycles. Each CDR3 protein is one row after TCRdb ran MiXCR on the 5' RACE reads. Among a few hundred thousand distinct CDR3 sequences listed, 27% were seen once. PBMCs numbering at least 7 million were isolated per sample. This clonotype was counted between two and nine times. Its target is unknown. This clonotype originated in a woman in her seventies in good health. V usage is TRBV27 and J usage is TRBJ2-1; D not resolved. The sequenced sample was blood. CDR3 sequence reads: CASSPPPGYNEQFF. The CDR3 bases are TGTGCCAGCAGTCCCCCTCCAGGTTACAATGAGCAGTTCTTC.